This TCR beta chain came from a study of cytomegalovirus exposure and HLA in healthy donors (dated by TCRdb to 2016 to 2017). Regarding the research as a whole: An earlier analysis of about 560 of the donors reported about 260 Gb of sequence data and around 100 million unique TCR beta sequences obtained from around 180 million T cells. Typing coverage varied by locus: roughly 629-630 donors for A, B, C, DRB1 and DQB1; roughly 500 for DQA1; about 600 for DPA1; some 470 for DPB1. Every repertoire in the discovery cohort had been generated on one and the same sequencing platform. An earlier analysis of roughly 580 of the donors used high-throughput TCR beta sequencing to judge whether each TCR beta V gene segment behaved as functional or pseudogenic. A later genetic analysis took genome-wide SNP genotypes for about 65% of the roughly 670 donors and used that subset as a discovery cohort. Across approximately 420 genotyped donors of the cohort, an average of roughly 250,000 unique TCR beta nucleotide sequences per donor were sequenced, and about a sixth of those sequences were non-productive. Class I and class II HLA loci were covered by the typing at four-digit resolution. Four to six DR-DQ haplotypes were handled as single units for association and clustering, since linkage in the cohort was strong. Of the 350 to 450 genotyped donors, 65% to 90% fell in the genetic ancestry cluster associated with self-reported Caucasian donors. Besides the first cohort of about 730 subjects, a separate validation cohort made up of roughly 120 different subjects was used. The aim of the study was to test whether cataloging public T cell receptors could identify signatures of past pathogen exposure. To predict cytomegalovirus infection status, the study brought together high-throughput TCR immunosequencing, statistical association of individual TCRs with disease status, and machine learning. Donor age, sex, ethnicity and CMV serostatus were compiled alongside the repertoire data. The study profiled the T cell repertoires of 500 to 800 subjects by immunosequencing and related them to cytomegalovirus serostatus. To study patterns of TCR occurrence, a later analysis re-analyzed previously published TCR beta repertoires from 700 or so donors and added high-resolution HLA genotyping. An early release covering roughly 640 HLA-typed donors comprised approximately 290 gigabases of sequencing data and 85 million to 100 million unique TCR sequences. Rather than using new phenotypic data, the later analysis identified candidate immune exposures from TCR beta sequences and from how often those sequences occurred across donors.

The cohort consisted of 650 to 850 healthy bone marrow donors. All cohort members were sampled while nominally healthy, although unrecorded immune exposures were likely present. The donor tested CMV seropositive and was one of the 289 seropositive cohort members. Every donor gave a peripheral blood sample, and the peripheral blood mononuclear cells from that sample were used for TCR beta sequencing. The Qiagen DNeasy Blood Extraction Kit was used to extract genomic DNA from the blood cell samples. The library was prepared using the immunoSEQ multiplex PCR assay. A mixture of 60 forward primers for TCR Vbeta segments and 13 reverse primers for TCR Jbeta segments was used in the multiplex PCR. A multiplex PCR assay on genomic DNA amplified the CDR3 region of rearranged TCR beta genes. The Illumina HiSeq System was used to sequence the amplified TCR beta libraries as 87-base-pair reads. The original pipeline was this. Across the 666 repertoires, a later analysis counted 75 million to 90 million unique TCR beta chains, roughly 11 million of which were shared by at least two donors. Raw reads were error-corrected and collapsed into unique sequences with a nearest-neighbor algorithm that merged closely related sequences to remove PCR and sequencing errors. CDR3 sequences were aligned to IMGT reference sequences to assign V, D and J gene segments. For a sequence to be retained, a match of at least six nucleotides was required to both a V gene segment and a J gene segment. Rearrangements were called productive when the CDR3 lacked stop codons and stayed in frame with V and J; all others were non-productive. Following IMGT convention, CDR3 was defined as the stretch from the second conserved V-encoded cysteine up to the conserved J-encoded phenylalanine. In an earlier analysis of more than 550 of the donors, sequences lacking an unambiguous match to a single V gene segment were excluded. An earlier analysis of a few hundred of the donors classified V segments as functional when productive rearrangements were above 56.7% and as segregating when the standard deviation between donors was above 5%. A statistical classification framework was built for diagnosing cytomegalovirus status from the catalog of TCR beta chain sequences. In a later analysis, V and J genes were assigned by comparing TCR nucleotide sequences against IMGT/GENE-DB human TR gene sequences. A later analysis assigned CDR3 sequences and most-parsimonious VDJ recombination scenarios with the TCRdist pipeline. In a later analysis, each TCR beta chain was defined by its CDR3 amino acid sequence together with its V-gene family, and reads lacking a unique V-gene family were excluded. In a later analysis, several hundred highly shared, low-generation-probability nucleotide sequences were removed to address suspected cross-contamination and a sequencing artifact. A later analysis calculated a clonal expansion index for each public chain from normalized within-repertoire ranks of inferred template counts. In a later analysis, generation probabilities were computed using a VDJ recombination model fitted to out-of-frame rearrangements, and the results were checked against IGoR. In a later analysis, hypergeometric tests were used to score TCR-TCR, TCR-HLA and TCR-CMV co-occurrence, with a repertoire-size bias correction applied to TCR pairs. A later analysis estimated false discovery rates by permuting HLA or CMV assignments 20 times. In a later analysis, co-occurring TCRs were grouped with DBSCAN, and TCRdist sequence similarity was added when clustering was performed within HLA-allele-positive subsets. Co-occurrence clustering excluded repertoires with fewer than 30,000 or more than 120,000 public chains, plus five with anomalous nucleotide sharing. This is the immuneACCESS table as TCRdb keeps it, with only in-frame sequences that have V and J called. A part of the clones is gone; compared with another copy, unresolved V genes explain less than half, and the rest is unexplained. Clonal size and the V and J genes are those of that table, whereas D and trimming came from the DNA. This sample comprises about 110,000 clones, about 80% of them detected only once. The leading ten clones occupy roughly 2.7% of the sample.

Trimming at the junction amounts to 6 bases on V and 8 bases on J, and the germline ends lie 11 bases apart. The CDR1 and CDR2 encoded by the germline V gene are SNHLY and FYNNEI. Measured from the cysteine to the phenylalanine, the CDR3 is 12 residues long. CDR3 DNA only is kept here, 36 bases in frame from base 1. As for this clone: Its antigen is unknown. Base qualities are missing; no much larger clone stands one base away.

Here is what the overall study found, with its caveats: In a later analysis, HLA-associated TCR beta chains showed more clonal expansion and lower generation probabilities than non-associated chains that were equally common. According to a later analysis, parvovirus B19, influenza, CMV and Epstein-Barr virus appeared linked to several top co-occurrence clusters. In a later analysis, most CMV-associated TCR beta chains were found to appear HLA-restricted, with HLA associations seemingly driven largely by CMV exposure. The authors suggested that the approach could potentially be generalized to other disease states and immunological phenotypes. A further reported finding was that TCR beta sequences accurately predicted the HLA-A and HLA-B alleles for most subjects in the first cohort. Because the 87-base-pair reads could not distinguish some IMGT-functional V segments, including TRBV6-2 and TRBV6-3, those segments were excluded. In a later genetic analysis, a missense DCLRE1C variant was associated with V-gene and J-gene trimming of TCR beta chains, and the association was replicated in an independent cohort. Specific HLA alleles were associated with 16,951 TCR beta sequences at a false discovery rate of 0.05 in a later analysis. In a later analysis, TCR association rates were found to vary across HLA loci, with the most associated TCRs seen for DRB1 alleles and the fewest for HLA-C alleles. Correlated functional status among segregating V segments might be attributable to linkage disequilibrium, but an unknown experimental factor could not be ruled out. A total of some 180 TCR beta chains were listed by the study as associated with cytomegalovirus. According to a later genetic analysis, donors in an Asian-associated ancestry cluster had fewer N-insertions in productive TCRs than the approximately 650-donor mean. When HLA alleles, especially DR and DQ, strongly co-occurred, TCR associations were difficult to assign to individual alleles. Immune exposure information for the cohort was limited to CMV serostatus. A cluster of highly shared sequence variants was judged likely to be a technical artifact of the sequencing pipeline. In vitro tests confirmed that a few of the cytomegalovirus-associated TCR beta chains recognize cytomegalovirus antigens. Roughly uniform sequencing depth across donors was assumed in presence/absence analyses, although this assumption may not hold. Because counts were too low, 15 to 20 rarely observed V segments, including chromosome 9 orphons, were excluded from the earlier analysis of 587 of the donors. HLA typing was unavailable for some donors at each locus, so association tests used only the typed subset. Only TCR beta chains were sequenced in this cohort, and the absence of alpha or paired-chain data limited detectable features. In both the original and validation cohorts, the classifier was reported to diagnose cytomegalovirus status with high specificity and sensitivity. Across donors, most TCR sequences were observed very rarely, whereas some public TCRs were present in many individuals. An earlier analysis of 587 of the donors showed that most TCR beta V segments appeared in productive rearrangements either about 87% or about 30% of the time, which broadly matched IMGT annotations.

The TCR sequence derives from a middle-aged man in good health and CMV-seropositive. This chain joins TRBV2 to TRBJ2-1; the best D guess is TRBD2, with 6 bases matching. Sequenced: PBMCs. The CDR3 protein sequence reads: CASRGEADEQFF. Read as DNA, the sequence is TGTGCCAGCAGGGGGGAGGCCGATGAGCAGTTCTTC.